The next 7 T cell receptor beta chains were all read from a single sample in a study of metastatic and nonmetastatic thyroid tumors. There were no patients who had received any treatment before thyroid surgery. Using MiXCR, TCRdb reanalyzed the PCR reads. Altogether around 20,000 clones are present, 35% to 40% being singletons, with the ten largest covering 29%. Sequencing was carried out using tumor tissue. The receptors derive from a female donor with papillary thyroid cancer or a benign thyroid nodule (not recorded which). Some clones in this sample may be carry-over from other donors' samples.

The chain combines TRBV6-1 with TRBJ2-3; TRBD1 agrees at 7 bases. Germline V lookup: CDR1 MNHNS, CDR2 SASEGT. The CDR3 sequence is 14 residues long. With 4 bases clipped from V and 2 bases from J, the junction kept 3 bases outside the gene matches. The CDR3 reads CASSGTGDTDTQYF. The DNA of the CDR3 is TGTGCCAGCAGTGGGACAGGTGACACAGATACGCAGTATTTT.

The V call is TRBV27, the J call TRBJ1-6; no clear D gene. The germline V gene encodes CDR1 MNHEY and CDR2 SMNVEV (reference sequence). The CDR3 extends over 15 amino acids. V dropped 6 bases and J dropped 2 bases, with 11 bases sitting between them. CDR3 DNA: TGTGCCAGCAGGGATAGGTCAACCTATAATTCACCCCTCCACTTT. Translated, it gives CASRDRSTYNSPLHF.

The rearrangement joins TRBV30 to TRBJ2-3; 7 bases line up with TRBD2. After removal of 5 bases from V and 0 bases from J, the junction contained 11 bases not matched to a gene. Germline V lookup: CDR1 GTSNPN, CDR2 SVGIG (reference sequence). The CDR3 runs 16 residues. The DNA of the CDR3 is TGTGCCTGGCGGTCGGGACTATTTTCTAGCACAGATACGCAGTATTTT. Protein sequence: CAWRSGLFSSTDTQYF.

This rearrangement joins TRBV7-3 to TRBJ2-1; TRBD2 aligns across 8 bases. Germline V lookup: CDR1 SGHTA, CDR2 FQGTGA. V trimming: 1 base; J trimming: 4 bases; junction bases outside the gene matches: 3. The CDR3 is 15 residues long. The DNA for the CDR3 is TGTGCCAGCAGCTTAAGTAGCGGGGAGTACAATGAGCAGTTCTTC. It translates to CASSLSSGEYNEQFF.

The rearrangement links TRBV6-1 to TRBJ2-1; 9 bases are shared with TRBD2. With 9 bases clipped from V and 6 bases from J, the junction kept 9 bases outside the gene matches. The CDR3 is 14 residues long. Looked up from germline, CDR1 is MNHNS and CDR2 is SASEGT. CDR3 protein: CASRLAGESNEQFF. CDR3 in DNA: TGTGCCAGTCGTTTAGCGGGAGAGAGCAATGAGCAGTTCTTC.

The CDR3: CASSYTLEGGELFF. The CDR3 nucleotides are TGTGCCAGCAGTTACACCCTGGAAGGTGGGGAGCTGTTTTTT. The rearrangement uses TRBV6-2 or TRBV6-3 and TRBJ2-2; D not certain. Trimming pared 2 bases from V and 8 bases from J, leaving 12 bases between. CDR1 MNHEY and CDR2 SVGEGT come from the germline V gene. The CDR3 length is 14 residues.

This chain links TRBV20-1 with TRBJ2-7, with D possibly TRBD1 on 5 matching bases. Looked up from germline, CDR1 is DFQATT and CDR2 is SNEGSKA (reference sequence). The CDR3 totals 12 residues. Trimming pared 3 bases from V and 6 bases from J, leaving 12 bases between. This CDR3 is CSASLTGSEQYF. The CDR3 coding sequence is TGCAGTGCTAGCCTCACAGGATCCGAGCAGTACTTC.